This TCR beta chain was found in a study of blood T cell repertoires in COVID-19. Generated by immunoSEQ multiplex PCR, the TCRdb table keeps only in-frame clones and is missing some. In the table there are 150,000 or so clones, roughly 76% of which are singletons. The CDR3 has 17 residues. The V gene's germline CDR1 is MGHRA and CDR2 YSYEKL. V gave up 0 bases and J gave up 0 bases, with 12 bases separating them. The TCR sequence derives from a human donor with acute or convalescent COVID-19. The donor label of this sample is uncertain. Sequencing used peripheral blood. This chain uses TRBV4-1 with TRBJ2-4, with D maybe TRBD1 (7 bases). CDR3 sequence reads: CASSQDWRGLAKNIQYF. CDR3 in DNA: TGCGCCAGCAGCCAAGATTGGAGGGGGCTAGCCAAAAACATTCAGTACTTC.